Listed below are T cell receptor beta chains from one sample, sequenced in a study of technical replicates of blood from four donors. TCRdb keeps only in-frame clones here, not all; method: immunoSEQ multiplex PCR. The top ten hold roughly 0.25% of the sample, which has about 88,000 clones, 92% seen once. Sequences were obtained from T cells isolated from PBMCs. The receptor source for this set is a human donor in good health. Both conserved end residues are part of each CDR3. The D gene is left open where the match is weak. Size is omitted from some rows. Given values are once, few, many or a class for expanded clones.

>TRBV5-4|.|.|TRBJ2-3
CASSLAQGSTDTQYF
TGTGCCAGCAGCTTGGCGCAGGGATCAACAGATACGCAGTATTTT
>TRBV11-2|.|.|TRBJ2-7
CASSLATEYEQYF
TGTGCCAGCAGCTTGGCCACAGAGTACGAGCAGTACTTC
>TRBV29-1|TRBD1|.|TRBJ2-1
CSVRPHDRGSGNEQFF
TGCAGCGTTCGCCCACATGACAGGGGATCTGGCAATGAGCAGTTCTTC
>TRBV10-3|TRBD2|.|TRBJ2-3
CAISPGGASTDTQYF
TGTGCCATCAGTCCCGGGGGGGCGTCCACAGATACGCAGTATTTT
>TRBV28|.|.|TRBJ1-5
CASSLSGRLNQPQHF
TGTGCCAGCAGTTTAAGTGGCAGGTTGAATCAGCCCCAGCATTTT
>TRBV19|TRBD2|.|TRBJ2-1
CASSIYGLANNEQFF
TGTGCCAGTAGTATATACGGACTAGCCAACAATGAGCAGTTCTTC
>TRBV5-1|TRBD1|.|TRBJ1-5
CASSSGGYSNQPQHF
TGCGCCAGCAGCTCAGGGGGGTATAGCAATCAGCCCCAGCATTTT
>TRBV5-4|.|.|TRBJ2-2
CASSLMFYGSTGELFF
TGTGCCAGCAGCTTGATGTTCTACGGGAGTACCGGGGAGCTGTTTTTT
>TRBV4-1|TRBD1|.|TRBJ1-2
CASSQFRTGVNYGYTF
TGCGCCAGCAGCCAATTTAGGACAGGGGTTAACTATGGCTACACCTTC
>TRBV9|TRBD2|.|TRBJ2-1
CASSVLGSGGAVPYNEQFF
TGTGCCAGCAGCGTCCTGGGAAGCGGGGGGGCTGTCCCCTACAATGAGCAGTTCTTC
>TRBV7-6|TRBD2|.|TRBJ2-7
CASSLGSSGSYEQYF
TGTGCCAGCAGCTTAGGTTCTAGCGGGAGCTACGAGCAGTACTTC
>TRBV2|.|.|TRBJ1-5
CASSDVRVQPQHF
TGTGCCAGCAGTGATGTCAGGGTTCAGCCCCAGCATTTT
>TRBV5-1|.|.|TRBJ2-2
CASSLDGTGELFF
TGCGCCAGCAGCTTAGACGGGACCGGGGAGCTGTTTTTT
>TRBV6-1|.|.|TRBJ1-1
CASSQTGSDTEAFF
TGTGCCAGCTCTCAAACAGGGTCTGACACTGAAGCTTTCTTT
>TRBV29-1|.|.|TRBJ2-3
CSVEDPADTQYF
TGCAGCGTTGAAGATCCCGCAGATACGCAGTATTTT
>TRBV5-6|.|.|TRBJ2-2
CASSLLGGSAGELFF
TGTGCCAGCAGCTTACTCGGTGGTAGCGCCGGGGAGCTGTTTTTT
>TRBV5-1|TRBD1|few|TRBJ2-7
CASSRYRGSSYEQYF
TGCGCCAGCAGCCGATACAGGGGTAGCTCCTACGAGCAGTACTTC
>TRBV6-1|TRBD2|.|TRBJ2-4
CASSEAGGAKNIQYF
TGTGCCAGCAGTGAAGCCGGGGGGGCCAAAAACATTCAGTACTTC
>TRBV6-5|TRBD2|.|TRBJ2-2
CASTEAGGNTGELFF
TGTGCCAGCACGGAAGCGGGGGGAAACACCGGGGAGCTGTTTTTT
>TRBV15|TRBD1|once|TRBJ1-6
CATSRDSGQGKAPLHF
TGTGCCACCAGCAGAGATTCAGGACAGGGAAAGGCACCCCTCCACTTT
>TRBV5-6|.|few|TRBJ2-7
CASSLQGNSYEQYF
TGTGCCAGCAGCCTACAGGGAAACTCCTACGAGCAGTACTTC
>TRBV19|.|.|TRBJ1-2
CASSISPGISRDRYGYTF
TGTGCCAGTAGTATCTCTCCAGGAATATCCCGGGATCGGTATGGCTACACCTTC
>TRBV23-1|TRBD1|.|TRBJ2-6
CASSQPTITGTGHNGSGANVLTF
TGCGCCAGCAGTCAACCTACAATAACCGGGACAGGACATAACGGGTCTGGGGCCAACGTCCTGACTTTC
>TRBV4-1|TRBD1|.|TRBJ2-2
CATRQGRTGELFF
TGCGCCACCCGACAGGGCAGGACCGGGGAGCTGTTTTTT
>TRBV2|TRBD1|.|TRBJ1-2
CASRSGGNYGYTF
TGTGCCAGCCGGTCAGGGGGAAACTATGGCTACACCTTC
>TRBV6-5|.|.|TRBJ2-3
CASTFSPNRNTQYF
TGTGCCAGCACCTTCAGCCCCAACAGGAATACGCAGTATTTT
>TRBV12-5|TRBD1|.|TRBJ1-6
CASGLGQGASLHF
TGTGCTAGTGGTTTGGGACAGGGGGCATCCCTCCACTTT
>TRBV7-3|.|.|TRBJ1-1
CASSLKGDRTEAFF
TGTGCCAGCAGCTTAAAAGGGGATAGGACTGAAGCTTTCTTT
>TRBV6-5|TRBD2|.|TRBJ2-1
CASRLAGGTYNEQFF
TGTGCCAGCAGACTAGCGGGGGGGACCTACAATGAGCAGTTCTTC
>TRBV19|TRBD2|.|TRBJ2-5
CASSPVSASGGASETQYF
TGTGCCAGTAGTCCCGTCTCGGCTAGCGGGGGGGCCTCAGAGACCCAGTACTTC
>TRBV6-5|TRBD2|.|TRBJ2-2
CASSKGLAGGRELFF
TGTGCCAGCAGCAAAGGACTAGCGGGGGGGAGGGAGCTGTTTTTT
>TRBV10-1|.|.|TRBJ2-1
CASSEGRRGINEQFF
TGCGCCAGCAGTGAAGGGCGGAGAGGGATAAATGAGCAGTTCTTC
>TRBV7-8|.|.|TRBJ2-1
CASSLVRIHEQFF
TGTGCCAGCAGCTTAGTTCGTATCCATGAGCAGTTCTTC
>TRBV10-1|.|once|TRBJ2-5
CASSESTYKETQYF
TGCGCCAGCAGTGAGTCGACTTATAAAGAGACCCAGTACTTC
>TRBV19|.|.|TRBJ2-6
CASRSGANVLTF
TGTGCCAGCAGATCTGGGGCCAACGTCCTGACTTTC
>TRBV5-4|TRBD2|.|TRBJ2-1
CASSSRTSGDSYNEQFF
TGTGCCAGCAGCTCACGGACTAGCGGGGATTCCTACAATGAGCAGTTCTTC